Below, one T cell receptor (beta chain) is given with its context. Its antigen is unidentified. These data are taken from a study of T cell responses to AZD1222 COVID-19 vaccine. Overall study results and limits: Spike-wide vaccine-associated CD4 TCRs dominated at 160-218 and 743-854. Within unmutated variant regions lay the reported targets of nearly half of spike-specific TCRs. White British people made up most donors, females outnumbered males, and clonal diversity was possibly underestimated. Just a handful of AZD1222 recipients tested seropositive at baseline.

Method: immunoSEQ multiplex PCR; TCRdb's copy keeps in-frame clones and lacks some. The profile shows some 150,000 clones, roughly 92% of them singletons. The germline V gene encodes CDR1 SGHTA and CDR2 FQGNSA. Trimming pared 5 bases from V and 3 bases from J, leaving 20 bases between. The CDR3 has 16 residues. The chain joins TRBV7-2 to TRBJ2-7; D not resolved. This TCR derives from an adult in good health. The sequenced sample was peripheral blood, obtained on day 0 of AZD1222 vaccination. CDR3 in DNA: TGTGCCAGCAGCCCCCGGGCTCGGATGGACCTCTACGAGCAGTACTTC. Translated, it gives CASSPRARMDLYEQYF. Full variable domain (outside the CDR3, taken from reference TRBV7-2 and TRBJ2-7): GAGVSQSPSNKVTEKGKDVELRCDPISGHTALYWYRQSLGQGLEFLIYFQGNSAPDKSGLPSDRFSAERTGGSVSTLTIQRTQQEDSAVYLCASSPRARMDLYEQYFGPGTRLTVT.